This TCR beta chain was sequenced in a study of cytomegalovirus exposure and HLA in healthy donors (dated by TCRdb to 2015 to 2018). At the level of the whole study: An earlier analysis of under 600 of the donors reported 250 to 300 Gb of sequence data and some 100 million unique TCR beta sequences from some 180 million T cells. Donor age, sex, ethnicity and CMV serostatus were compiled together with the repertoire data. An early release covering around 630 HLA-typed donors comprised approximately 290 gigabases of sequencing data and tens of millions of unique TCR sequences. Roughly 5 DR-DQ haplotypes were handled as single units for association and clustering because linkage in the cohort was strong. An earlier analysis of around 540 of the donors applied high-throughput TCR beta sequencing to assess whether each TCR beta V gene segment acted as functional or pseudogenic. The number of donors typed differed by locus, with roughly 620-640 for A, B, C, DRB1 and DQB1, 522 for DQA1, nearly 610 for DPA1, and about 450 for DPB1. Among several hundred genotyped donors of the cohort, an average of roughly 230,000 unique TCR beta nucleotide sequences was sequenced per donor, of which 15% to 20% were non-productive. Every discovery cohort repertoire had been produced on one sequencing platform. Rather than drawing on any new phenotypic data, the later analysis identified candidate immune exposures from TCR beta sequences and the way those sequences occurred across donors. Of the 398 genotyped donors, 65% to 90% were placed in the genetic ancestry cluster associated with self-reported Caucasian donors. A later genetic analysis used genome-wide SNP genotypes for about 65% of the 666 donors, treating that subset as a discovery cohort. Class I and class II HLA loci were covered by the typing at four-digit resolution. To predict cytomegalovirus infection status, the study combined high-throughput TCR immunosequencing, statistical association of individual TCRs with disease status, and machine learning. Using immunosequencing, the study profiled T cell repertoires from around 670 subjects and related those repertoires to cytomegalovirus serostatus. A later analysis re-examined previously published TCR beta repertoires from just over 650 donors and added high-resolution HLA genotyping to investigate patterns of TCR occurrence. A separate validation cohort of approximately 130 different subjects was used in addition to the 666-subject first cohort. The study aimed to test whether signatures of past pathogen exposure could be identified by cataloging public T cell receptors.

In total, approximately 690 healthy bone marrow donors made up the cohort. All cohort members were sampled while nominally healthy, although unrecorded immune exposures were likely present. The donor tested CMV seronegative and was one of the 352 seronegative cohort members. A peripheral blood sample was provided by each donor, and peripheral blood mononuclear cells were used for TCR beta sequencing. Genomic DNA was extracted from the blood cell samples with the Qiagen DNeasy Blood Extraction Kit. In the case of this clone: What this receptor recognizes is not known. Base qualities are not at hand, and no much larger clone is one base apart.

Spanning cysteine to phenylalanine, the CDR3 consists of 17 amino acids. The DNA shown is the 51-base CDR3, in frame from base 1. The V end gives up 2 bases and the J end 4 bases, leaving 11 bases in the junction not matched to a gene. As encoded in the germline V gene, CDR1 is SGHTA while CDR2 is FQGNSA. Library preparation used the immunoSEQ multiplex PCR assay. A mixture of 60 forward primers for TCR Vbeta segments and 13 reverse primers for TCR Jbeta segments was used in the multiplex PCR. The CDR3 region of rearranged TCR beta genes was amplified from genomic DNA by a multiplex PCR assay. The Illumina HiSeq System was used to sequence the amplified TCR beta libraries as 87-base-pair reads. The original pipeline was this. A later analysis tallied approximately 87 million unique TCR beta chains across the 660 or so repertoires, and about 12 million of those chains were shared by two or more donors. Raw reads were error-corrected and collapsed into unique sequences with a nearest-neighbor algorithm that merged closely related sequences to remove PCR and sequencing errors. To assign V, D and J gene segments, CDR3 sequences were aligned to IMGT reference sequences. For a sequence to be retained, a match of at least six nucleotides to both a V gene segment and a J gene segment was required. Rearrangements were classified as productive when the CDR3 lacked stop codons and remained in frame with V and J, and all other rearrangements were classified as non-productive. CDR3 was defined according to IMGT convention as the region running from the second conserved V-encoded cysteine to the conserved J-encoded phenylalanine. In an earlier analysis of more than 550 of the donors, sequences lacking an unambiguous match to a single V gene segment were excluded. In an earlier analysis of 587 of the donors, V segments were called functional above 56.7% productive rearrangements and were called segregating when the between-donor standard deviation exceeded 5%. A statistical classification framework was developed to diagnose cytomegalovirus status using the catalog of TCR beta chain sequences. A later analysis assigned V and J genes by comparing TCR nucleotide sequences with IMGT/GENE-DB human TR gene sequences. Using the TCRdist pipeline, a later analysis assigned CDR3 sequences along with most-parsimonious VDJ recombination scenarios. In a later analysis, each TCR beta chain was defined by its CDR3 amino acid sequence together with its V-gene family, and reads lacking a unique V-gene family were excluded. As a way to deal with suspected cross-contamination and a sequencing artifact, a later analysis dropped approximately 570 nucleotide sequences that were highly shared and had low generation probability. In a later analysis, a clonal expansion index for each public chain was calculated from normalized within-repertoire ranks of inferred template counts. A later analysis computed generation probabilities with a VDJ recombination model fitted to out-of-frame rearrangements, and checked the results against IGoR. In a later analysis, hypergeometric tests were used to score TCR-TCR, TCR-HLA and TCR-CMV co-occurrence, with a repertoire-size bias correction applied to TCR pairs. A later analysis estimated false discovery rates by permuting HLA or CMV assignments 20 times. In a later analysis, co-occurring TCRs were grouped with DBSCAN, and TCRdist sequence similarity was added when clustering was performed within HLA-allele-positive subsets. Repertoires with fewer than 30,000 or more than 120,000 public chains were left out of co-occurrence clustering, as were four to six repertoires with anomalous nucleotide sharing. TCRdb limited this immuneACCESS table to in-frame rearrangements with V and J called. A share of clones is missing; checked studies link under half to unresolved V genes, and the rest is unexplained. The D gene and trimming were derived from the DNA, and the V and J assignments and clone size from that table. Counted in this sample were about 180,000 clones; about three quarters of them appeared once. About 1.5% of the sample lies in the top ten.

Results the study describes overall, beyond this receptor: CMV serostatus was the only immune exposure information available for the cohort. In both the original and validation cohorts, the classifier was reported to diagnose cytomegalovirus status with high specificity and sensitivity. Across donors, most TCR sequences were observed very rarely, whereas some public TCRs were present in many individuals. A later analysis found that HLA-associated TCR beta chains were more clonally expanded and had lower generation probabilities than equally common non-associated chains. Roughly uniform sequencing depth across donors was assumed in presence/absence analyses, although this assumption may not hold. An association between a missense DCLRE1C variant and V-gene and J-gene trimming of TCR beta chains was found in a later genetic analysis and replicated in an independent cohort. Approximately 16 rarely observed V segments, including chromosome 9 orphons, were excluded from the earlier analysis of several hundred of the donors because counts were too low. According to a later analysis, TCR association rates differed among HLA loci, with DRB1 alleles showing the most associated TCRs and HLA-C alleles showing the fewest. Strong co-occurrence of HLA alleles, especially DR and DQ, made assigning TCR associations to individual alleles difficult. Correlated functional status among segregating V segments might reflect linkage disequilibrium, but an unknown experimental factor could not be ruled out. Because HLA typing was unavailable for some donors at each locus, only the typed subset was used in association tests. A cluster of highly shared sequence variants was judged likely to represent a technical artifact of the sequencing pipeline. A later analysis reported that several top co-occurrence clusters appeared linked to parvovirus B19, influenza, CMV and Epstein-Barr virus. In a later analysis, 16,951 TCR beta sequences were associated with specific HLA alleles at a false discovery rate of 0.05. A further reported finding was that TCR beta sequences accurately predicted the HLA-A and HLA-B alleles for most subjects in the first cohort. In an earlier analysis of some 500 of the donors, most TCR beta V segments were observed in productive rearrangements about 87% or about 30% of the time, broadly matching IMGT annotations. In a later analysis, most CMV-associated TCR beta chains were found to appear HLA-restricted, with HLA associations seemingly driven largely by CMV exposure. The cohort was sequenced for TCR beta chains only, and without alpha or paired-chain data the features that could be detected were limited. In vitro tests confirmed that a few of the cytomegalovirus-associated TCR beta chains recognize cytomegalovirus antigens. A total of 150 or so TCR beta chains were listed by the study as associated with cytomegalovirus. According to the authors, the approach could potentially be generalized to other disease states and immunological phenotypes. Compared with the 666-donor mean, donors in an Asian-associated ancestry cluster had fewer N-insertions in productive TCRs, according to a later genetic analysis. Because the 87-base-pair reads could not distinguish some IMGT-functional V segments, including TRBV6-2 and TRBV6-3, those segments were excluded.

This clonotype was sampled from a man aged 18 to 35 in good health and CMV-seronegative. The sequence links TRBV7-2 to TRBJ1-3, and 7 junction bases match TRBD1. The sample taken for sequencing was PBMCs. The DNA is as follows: TGTGCCAGCAGCTTAAGTTTTTACAGGGGAGCGGGAAACACCATATATTTT. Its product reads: CASSLSFYRGAGNTIYF. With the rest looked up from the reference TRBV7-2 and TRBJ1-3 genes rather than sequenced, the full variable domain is GAGVSQSPSNKVTEKGKDVELRCDPISGHTALYWYRQSLGQGLEFLIYFQGNSAPDKSGLPSDRFSAERTGGSVSTLTIQRTQQEDSAVYLCASSLSFYRGAGNTIYFGEGSWLTVV.